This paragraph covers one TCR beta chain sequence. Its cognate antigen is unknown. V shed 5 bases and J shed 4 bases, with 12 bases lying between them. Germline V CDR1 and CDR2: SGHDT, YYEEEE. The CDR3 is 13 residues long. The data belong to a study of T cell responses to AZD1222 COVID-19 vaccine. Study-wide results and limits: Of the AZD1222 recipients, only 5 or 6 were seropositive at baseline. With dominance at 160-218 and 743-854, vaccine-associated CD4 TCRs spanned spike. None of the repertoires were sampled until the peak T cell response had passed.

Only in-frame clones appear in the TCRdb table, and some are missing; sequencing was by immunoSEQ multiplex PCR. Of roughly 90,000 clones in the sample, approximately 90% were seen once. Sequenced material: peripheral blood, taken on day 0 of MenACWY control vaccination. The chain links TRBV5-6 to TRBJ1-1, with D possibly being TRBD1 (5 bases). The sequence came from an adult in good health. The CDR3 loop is CASRVGGSTEAFF. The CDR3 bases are TGTGCCAGCAGGGTCGGGGGGAGCACTGAAGCTTTCTTT.